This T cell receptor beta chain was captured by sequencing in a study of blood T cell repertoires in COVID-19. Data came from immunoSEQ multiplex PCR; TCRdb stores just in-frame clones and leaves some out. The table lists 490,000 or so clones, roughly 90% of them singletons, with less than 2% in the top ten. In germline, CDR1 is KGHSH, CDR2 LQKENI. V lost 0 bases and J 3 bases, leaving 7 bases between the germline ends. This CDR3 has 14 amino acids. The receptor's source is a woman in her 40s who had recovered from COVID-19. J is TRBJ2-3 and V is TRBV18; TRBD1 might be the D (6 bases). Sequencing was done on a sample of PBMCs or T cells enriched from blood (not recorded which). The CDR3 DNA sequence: TGTGCCAGCTCACCACCTACAGGGACAGATACGCAGTATTTT. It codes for CASSPPTGTDTQYF.